Reported below is one T cell receptor beta chain. The antigen remains undetermined. The germline V gene encodes CDR1 SGHRS and CDR2 YFSETQ. V lost 2 bases, J lost 2 bases, and 5 bases stayed unmatched. The CDR3 sequence is 15 residues long. In the PCR, 60 Vbeta and 13 Jbeta primers were used. Sequencing used immunoSEQ multiplex PCR; TCRdb keeps in-frame clones, though not all of them. The sample records approximately 100,000 clones, 60% to 80% being singletons. This record comes from a study of cytomegalovirus exposure and HLA in healthy donors. Study observations and caveats: Solely CMV serostatus was available to characterize immune exposure. Reports credit the classifier with highly specific, highly sensitive diagnosis of cytomegalovirus status. Most of the TCR beta V segments (in an earlier analysis) were productive either about 87% or about 30% of the time. In a later analysis, DRB1 alleles had the most associated TCRs; HLA-C alleles the fewest.

This chain joins TRBV5-1 and TRBJ2-5, with 8 bases identical to TRBD2. The sequenced sample consisted of PBMCs. The TCR was taken from a human donor in good health. The CDR3: CASSLNSGEQETQYF. The DNA for the CDR3 is TGCGCCAGCAGCTTAAATAGCGGGGAGCAAGAGACCCAGTACTTC.